The T cell receptor beta chain described here comes from a study of blood T cell repertoires in COVID-19. Study-level information: Acute-phase and convalescent COVID-19 samples originated in the United States, Italy and Spain. Sample material is recorded as cDNA or gDNA derived from T cells, B-cell-depleted T cells, or PBMCs.

V lost 4 bases and J lost 2; bases outside the gene matches: 9. Germline V lookup: CDR1 MGHDK, CDR2 SYGVNS. CDR3 length: 16 amino acids. In the original workflow: Estimation of nucleated cell counts relied on the amplification of reference gene primers. The table came from immunoSEQ multiplex PCR; TCRdb's copy has only in-frame clones and leaves some out. V and J calls and clone size are as listed in that table; D and trimming were resolved from the DNA. This sample has some 270,000 clones; 75% to 90% occur once, and the top ten carry around 10%. The chain links TRBV25-1 to TRBJ1-2; 8 positions agree with TRBD1. The source material was peripheral blood. The receptor was isolated from a woman between 65 and 79 years old with acute or convalescent COVID-19. The CDR3 loop is CASSVPGAGGNYGYTF. The CDR3 bases are TGTGCCAGCAGTGTCCCCGGGGCAGGGGGCAACTATGGCTACACCTTC.